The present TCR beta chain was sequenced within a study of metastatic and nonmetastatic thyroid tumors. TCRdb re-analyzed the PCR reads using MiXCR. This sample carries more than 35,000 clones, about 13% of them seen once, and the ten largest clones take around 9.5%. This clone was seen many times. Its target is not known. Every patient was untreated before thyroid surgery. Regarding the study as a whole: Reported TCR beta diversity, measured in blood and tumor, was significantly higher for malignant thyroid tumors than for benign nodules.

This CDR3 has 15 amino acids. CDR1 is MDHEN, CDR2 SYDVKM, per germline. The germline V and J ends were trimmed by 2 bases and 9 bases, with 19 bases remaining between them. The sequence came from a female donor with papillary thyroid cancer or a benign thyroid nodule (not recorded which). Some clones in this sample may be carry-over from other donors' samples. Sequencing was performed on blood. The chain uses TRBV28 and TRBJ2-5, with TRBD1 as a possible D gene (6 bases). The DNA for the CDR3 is TGTGCCAGCAGTTTAAGTGTCCCCAGGGGTGGGTCCCAGTACTTC. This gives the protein CASSLSVPRGGSQYF.